One T cell receptor beta chain is described in this entry. The data stem from a study of blood T cell repertoires in COVID-19. Study-level information: The samples span acute and convalescent COVID-19 from the United States, Italy and Spain. PBMCs, B-cell-depleted T cells, or T cells provided the cDNA or gDNA that made up the material.

Per the original methods: Scientists estimated how many nucleated cells there were by amplifying reference gene primers. Clones were read by immunoSEQ multiplex PCR, and TCRdb kept only the in-frame ones, dropping some. The V and J calls and clone size are taken from that table; D and trimming were inferred from the DNA. The table lists some 330,000 clones, about four fifths of them singletons. Looked up from germline, CDR1 is SGHNT and CDR2 is YYREEE (reference sequence). The CDR3 runs 14 residues. Between the trimmed V and J ends, which lost 1 base and 2 bases, there was a span of 9 bases. The chain employs TRBV5-4 and TRBJ1-2; D not certain. Sequencing used PBMCs or T cells enriched from blood (not recorded which). The clonotype comes from a woman between 50 and 59 years old who had recovered from COVID-19. The CDR3 region is CASSLYGSNYGYTF. As DNA, the CDR3 is TGTGCCAGCAGCTTGTACGGGAGCAACTATGGCTACACCTTC. The full variable domain, with the rest looked up from reference TRBV5-4 and TRBJ1-2, is ETGVTQSPTHLIKTRGQQVTLRCSSQSGHNTVSWYQQALGQGPQFIFQYYREEENGRGNFPPRFSGLQFPNYSSELNVNALELDDSALYLCASSLYGSNYGYTFGSGTRLTVV.